The clone carrying this T cell receptor (beta chain) was seen once. Its target is unknown. These data come from a study of shared clonotypes between healthy human individuals. Looking at the study overall: Ranging from 18 to 49 in age, donors were a couple of women and a few men. Study-level points and caveats: Clonotype sharing among donors was expected to depend on sequencing depth.

Sequencing used immunoSEQ multiplex PCR; TCRdb keeps in-frame clones, though not all of them. The sample gives about 460,000 clones, more than 70% of which show up once; more than 10% is in the top ten. The study drew all its donors from Caucasian adults living in Nashville, Tennessee. Deletions cut 1 base from V and 1 base from J, with 6 bases between. The V gene's germline CDR1 is SGHNT and CDR2 YYREEE (reference sequence). The CDR3 has 13 residues. The chain combines TRBV5-4 with TRBJ2-7; D is uncertain. The sample consisted of PBMCs. The sequence was collected from a woman aged 40-49 years in good health. Some clones in this sample may be carry-over from other donors' samples. The CDR3 sequence is CASSLSTSYEQYF. CDR3 bases: TGTGCCAGCAGCTTGAGTACTTCCTACGAGCAGTACTTC. Drawing the rest from reference TRBV5-4 and TRBJ2-7, the complete variable domain is ETGVTQSPTHLIKTRGQQVTLRCSSQSGHNTVSWYQQALGQGPQFIFQYYREEENGRGNFPPRFSGLQFPNYSSELNVNALELDDSALYLCASSLSTSYEQYFGPGTRLTVT.